The rows below give T cell receptor beta chains drawn from one sample of a study of T cell responses to AZD1222 COVID-19 vaccine. TCRdb keeps only in-frame clones here, not all; method: immunoSEQ multiplex PCR. The sample includes 200,000 to 250,000 clones, 94% seen only once; the top ten take over 1.5%. Sample: peripheral blood, taken 28 days after the second dose of the MenACWY control vaccine. The receptors derive from an adult who received the MenACWY meningococcal vaccine as a control. Both conserved end residues are part of each CDR3. A D gene is named only where the DNA matches it firmly. Clone size is stated in some rows and not others, as once, few, many or a class when expanded.

clone size: NA
D gene: NA
J gene: TRBJ2-2
CDR3 length: 17
V gene: TRBV7-9
CDR3 DNA: TGTGCCAGCAGCTTAGCGAACGGGGGATCGAACACCGGGGAGCTGTTTTTT
CDR3 protein: CASSLANGGSNTGELFF

clone size: NA
D gene: NA
J gene: TRBJ2-2
CDR3 length: 15
V gene: TRBV7-9
CDR3 DNA: TGTGCCAGCAGCTTAGGACAGAATTACACCGGGGAGCTGTTTTTT
CDR3 protein: CASSLGQNYTGELFF

clone size: NA
D gene: NA
J gene: TRBJ1-2
CDR3 length: 12
V gene: TRBV28
CDR3 DNA: TGTGCCAGCCCCTTGGGCTCCTATGGCTACACCTTC
CDR3 protein: CASPLGSYGYTF

clone size: NA
D gene: TRBD2
J gene: TRBJ2-3
CDR3 length: 17
V gene: TRBV29-1
CDR3 DNA: TGCAGCGTTGGGGCCAGGGACTACTCAATGGGCACAGATACGCAGTATTTT
CDR3 protein: CSVGARDYSMGTDTQYF

clone size: NA
D gene: TRBD1
J gene: TRBJ1-2
CDR3 length: 15
V gene: TRBV14
CDR3 DNA: TGTGCCAGCAGCCAAGTGACAGGGAAGAGGAGCGGCTACACCTTC
CDR3 protein: CASSQVTGKRSGYTF

clone size: NA
D gene: NA
J gene: TRBJ1-2
CDR3 length: 14
V gene: TRBV19
CDR3 DNA: TGTGCCAGTAGTATGGGAACCGAGCTTAGTGGCTACACCTTC
CDR3 protein: CASSMGTELSGYTF

clone size: NA
D gene: NA
J gene: TRBJ1-5
CDR3 length: 13
V gene: TRBV24-1
CDR3 DNA: TGTGCCACCAGTGCCAGGACCAATCAGCCCCAGCATTTT
CDR3 protein: CATSARTNQPQHF

clone size: NA
D gene: NA
J gene: TRBJ1-1
CDR3 length: 14
V gene: TRBV28
CDR3 DNA: TGTGCCAGCAGTCGCGTTACCTCCTATAGTGAAGCTTTCTTT
CDR3 protein: CASSRVTSYSEAFF

clone size: NA
D gene: TRBD2
J gene: TRBJ2-7
CDR3 length: 14
V gene: TRBV2
CDR3 DNA: TGTGCCAGCAGTGAAACGGCTAGCGGCTACGAGCAGTACTTC
CDR3 protein: CASSETASGYEQYF

clone size: NA
D gene: TRBD2
J gene: TRBJ2-1
CDR3 length: 14
V gene: TRBV27
CDR3 DNA: TGTGCCAGCAGTTTAGCGGGAGGGCAGAATGAGCAGTTCTTC
CDR3 protein: CASSLAGGQNEQFF

clone size: NA
D gene: NA
J gene: TRBJ1-6
CDR3 length: 13
V gene: TRBV27
CDR3 DNA: TGTGCCAGCAGTTACGGGACAAATTCACCCCTCCACTTT
CDR3 protein: CASSYGTNSPLHF

clone size: NA
D gene: NA
J gene: TRBJ2-5
CDR3 length: 14
V gene: TRBV2
CDR3 DNA: TGTGCCAGCAGTGAAGTGGGGTCGGCGGAGACCCAGTACTTC
CDR3 protein: CASSEVGSAETQYF

clone size: NA
D gene: TRBD2
J gene: TRBJ2-5
CDR3 length: 16
V gene: TRBV27
CDR3 DNA: TGTGCCAGCAGTCCTCCGGGACTAGCGGGAGTAGAGACCCAGTACTTC
CDR3 protein: CASSPPGLAGVETQYF

clone size: NA
D gene: TRBD1
J gene: TRBJ1-1
CDR3 length: 14
V gene: TRBV3-1/TRBV3-2
CDR3 DNA: TGTGCCAGCAGCCAAGAGGGCAGGGGGAGTGAAGCTTTCTTT
CDR3 protein: CASSQEGRGSEAFF

clone size: NA
D gene: NA
J gene: TRBJ2-7
CDR3 length: 14
V gene: TRBV30
CDR3 DNA: TGTGCCTGGAACAGGGTTGGATCCCTCTACGAGCAGTACTTC
CDR3 protein: CAWNRVGSLYEQYF

clone size: NA
D gene: TRBD1
J gene: TRBJ1-1
CDR3 length: 19
V gene: TRBV7-2
CDR3 DNA: TGTGCCAGCAGCTTAGTCGGTCCGCACAGGGGGTCGGGGAACACTGAAGCTTTCTTT
CDR3 protein: CASSLVGPHRGSGNTEAFF

clone size: NA
D gene: TRBD2
J gene: TRBJ2-7
CDR3 length: 16
V gene: TRBV7-9
CDR3 DNA: TGTGCCAGCAGCCCAACTAGCGGGAGAGTGAACTACGAGCAGTACTTC
CDR3 protein: CASSPTSGRVNYEQYF

clone size: NA
D gene: NA
J gene: TRBJ2-7
CDR3 length: 15
V gene: TRBV5-1
CDR3 DNA: TGCGCCAGCAGCTTGGAAGGGCAGGTAGCCTACGAGCAGTACTTC
CDR3 protein: CASSLEGQVAYEQYF

clone size: NA
D gene: NA
J gene: TRBJ2-1
CDR3 length: 15
V gene: TRBV19
CDR3 DNA: TGTGCCAGTAGTATGCCCAGGCTTAGACGAGATGAGCAGTTCTTC
CDR3 protein: CASSMPRLRRDEQFF

clone size: NA
D gene: TRBD1
J gene: TRBJ1-2
CDR3 length: 15
V gene: TRBV28
CDR3 DNA: TGTGCCAGCAGTTTGCCCGGGACAGGGGGCTATGGCTACACCTTC
CDR3 protein: CASSLPGTGGYGYTF

clone size: NA
D gene: NA
J gene: TRBJ2-7
CDR3 length: 14
V gene: TRBV5-4
CDR3 DNA: TGTGCCAGCAGCTTGACCGGCCCCTCCTACGAGCAGTACTTC
CDR3 protein: CASSLTGPSYEQYF

clone size: NA
D gene: TRBD1
J gene: TRBJ1-6
CDR3 length: 16
V gene: TRBV2
CDR3 DNA: TGTGCCAGCGCGACCGGGACAGGGAATAGGAATTCACCCCTCCACTTT
CDR3 protein: CASATGTGNRNSPLHF

clone size: NA
D gene: NA
J gene: TRBJ1-5
CDR3 length: 16
V gene: TRBV7-2
CDR3 DNA: TGTGCCAGCAGCTTGGGTGGAGGGTGGGGCAATCAGCCCCAGCATTTT
CDR3 protein: CASSLGGGWGNQPQHF

clone size: once
D gene: NA
J gene: TRBJ2-3
CDR3 length: 19
V gene: TRBV28
CDR3 DNA: TGTGCCAGCAGTTCACCCCGCCTAGGGTCGGGGGCCAGCACAGATACGCAGTATTTT
CDR3 protein: CASSSPRLGSGASTDTQYF

clone size: NA
D gene: NA
J gene: TRBJ1-1
CDR3 length: 14
V gene: TRBV2
CDR3 DNA: TGTGCCAGCAGTGCTCAGACCGTAAACACTGAAGCTTTCTTT
CDR3 protein: CASSAQTVNTEAFF

clone size: once
D gene: NA
J gene: TRBJ2-7
CDR3 length: 14
V gene: TRBV5-1
CDR3 DNA: TGCGCCAGCAGCTTGGGGCAAGGGGTCCACGAGCAGTACTTC
CDR3 protein: CASSLGQGVHEQYF

clone size: NA
D gene: NA
J gene: TRBJ1-3
CDR3 length: 18
V gene: TRBV7-9
CDR3 DNA: TGTGCCAGCAGCTCTCTTAGCGTCTCCCTCATCTCTGGAAACACCATATATTTT
CDR3 protein: CASSSLSVSLISGNTIYF

clone size: NA
D gene: TRBD2
J gene: TRBJ2-6
CDR3 length: 17
V gene: TRBV7-2
CDR3 DNA: TGTGCCAGCAGCCAATCTAGCGGGGGGTCTGGGGCCAACGTCCTGACTTTC
CDR3 protein: CASSQSSGGSGANVLTF

clone size: NA
D gene: NA
J gene: TRBJ1-3
CDR3 length: 13
V gene: TRBV5-1
CDR3 DNA: TGCGCCAGCAGCCCCGGGATGGGAAACACCATATATTTT
CDR3 protein: CASSPGMGNTIYF

clone size: NA
D gene: NA
J gene: TRBJ1-3
CDR3 length: 13
V gene: TRBV30
CDR3 DNA: TGTGCCTGGAGTACCACTTTTGGAAACACCATATATTTT
CDR3 protein: CAWSTTFGNTIYF

clone size: NA
D gene: NA
J gene: TRBJ2-7
CDR3 length: 13
V gene: TRBV2
CDR3 DNA: TGTGCCAGCAGGGGGACGGCCTCCTACGAGCAGTACTTC
CDR3 protein: CASRGTASYEQYF

clone size: NA
D gene: NA
J gene: TRBJ2-7
CDR3 length: 18
V gene: TRBV6-4
CDR3 DNA: TGTGCCAGCAGTGATACCAGGGGCACAGCTGTGTCGGGCGACGAGCAGTACTTC
CDR3 protein: CASSDTRGTAVSGDEQYF

clone size: NA
D gene: NA
J gene: TRBJ2-3
CDR3 length: 13
V gene: TRBV5-6
CDR3 DNA: TGTGCCAGCAGCTTCTGGACACCAGATACGCAGTATTTT
CDR3 protein: CASSFWTPDTQYF

clone size: NA
D gene: TRBD1
J gene: TRBJ1-3
CDR3 length: 15
V gene: TRBV19
CDR3 DNA: TGTGCCAGTAGTGGGACAGGTCTCTCTGGAAACACCATATATTTT
CDR3 protein: CASSGTGLSGNTIYF

clone size: NA
D gene: NA
J gene: TRBJ1-5
CDR3 length: 16
V gene: TRBV19
CDR3 DNA: TGTGCCAGTAGTATAGACCGACAGGCGTTAAATCAGCCCCAGCATTTT
CDR3 protein: CASSIDRQALNQPQHF

clone size: NA
D gene: NA
J gene: TRBJ1-1
CDR3 length: 13
V gene: TRBV27
CDR3 DNA: TGTGCCAGCAGTATCGGTCCCCTCACTGAAGCTTTCTTT
CDR3 protein: CASSIGPLTEAFF

clone size: once
D gene: TRBD1
J gene: TRBJ1-1
CDR3 length: 13
V gene: TRBV6-6
CDR3 DNA: TGTGCCAGCAGTGACAGGGTTGGGGCTGAAGCTTTCTTT
CDR3 protein: CASSDRVGAEAFF